This is a list of T cell receptor beta chains from one sample in a study of shared clonotypes between healthy human individuals. The method was immunoSEQ multiplex PCR; TCRdb's version includes in-frame clones alone and lacks a portion of them. The sample lists under 600,000 clones, roughly 95% occurring once. The specimen was naive CD4+ T cells sorted from blood. The source of these receptors is a woman under 40 in good health. CDR3s include the opening cysteine and the closing phenylalanine or tryptophan. D genes are given only for firm matches. A clone size is listed for some rows: how often the clone was seen (once, few, many), or a class if it is expanded.

v_call	j_call	d_call	clone_size	cdr3_nt	cdr3_aa
TRBV6-4	TRBJ2-4	NA	NA	TGTGCCAGCAGGCCAGGGACGGTGGCCAAAAACATTCAGTACTTC	CASRPGTVAKNIQYF
TRBV6-5	TRBJ2-5	NA	NA	TGTGCCAGCAGTTACGGGGCGGTGGGCCTTCAAGAGACCCAGTACTTC	CASSYGAVGLQETQYF
TRBV18	TRBJ2-7	TRBD1	NA	TGTGCCAGCTCACCCGGGACAGAACCACATTGGCGGTACTTC	CASSPGTEPHWRYF
TRBV9	TRBJ2-1	TRBD2	NA	TGTGCCAGCAGTTTGGGATCCGGGACTAACTACAATGAGCAGTTCTTC	CASSLGSGTNYNEQFF
TRBV11-2	TRBJ1-5	NA	NA	TGTGCCAGCAGCTTTTCGGACAATCAGCCCCAGCATTTT	CASSFSDNQPQHF
TRBV18	TRBJ1-1	NA	NA	TGTGCCAGCTCACCACCGGGCGGGAATGAAGGGGCTTTCTTT	CASSPPGGNEGAFF
TRBV10-3	TRBJ2-3	NA	NA	TGTGCCATCAGTGGTAATGGGGGTCCAGATACGCAGTATTTT	CAISGNGGPDTQYF
TRBV21-1	TRBJ2-7	NA	NA	TGTGCCAGCAGCAAAGCCGGACAGGTTCGGTACGAGCAGTACTTC	CASSKAGQVRYEQYF
TRBV18	TRBJ2-7	NA	NA	TGTGCCAGCTCACCAGGGAAGGGACCCATTTCCTACGAGCAGTACTTC	CASSPGKGPISYEQYF
TRBV2	TRBJ1-1	NA	NA	TGTGCCAGCAGTACCACAGACAGCTATGACTCCATGAACACTGAAGCTTTCTTT	CASSTTDSYDSMNTEAFF
TRBV5-1	TRBJ2-7	NA	NA	TGCGCCAGCAGCTTTCAATTTGAGCGGCGAGGGTACGAGCAGTACTTC	CASSFQFERRGYEQYF
TRBV29-1	TRBJ2-2	TRBD2	NA	TGCAGCGTTAGTTGGAAAGCGGGAACCGGGGAGCTGTTTTTT	CSVSWKAGTGELFF
TRBV7-8	TRBJ2-1	TRBD2	NA	TGTGCCAGCAGCCTAGATAACGGGGGACTAGCTTACAATGAGCAGTTCTTC	CASSLDNGGLAYNEQFF
TRBV19	TRBJ2-7	TRBD1	NA	TGTGCCAGTAGTAGAGGGACAGGGGGCATCTACGAGCAGTACTTC	CASSRGTGGIYEQYF
TRBV19	TRBJ1-1	TRBD1	NA	TGTGCCAGTAGTATAGGAGGGACAGGGGTATCCACTGAAGCTTTCTTT	CASSIGGTGVSTEAFF
TRBV29-1	TRBJ1-2	NA	NA	TGCAGCGTCCGGACAGACACCTATGGCTACACCTTC	CSVRTDTYGYTF
TRBV7-9	TRBJ2-7	NA	NA	TGTGCCAGCAGCTCACAGGGCCCTGGAGTCGAGCAGTACTTC	CASSSQGPGVEQYF
TRBV28	TRBJ2-3	TRBD1	NA	TGTGCCAGCAGTTTAGGGACAGTACAGACGCAGTATTTT	CASSLGTVQTQYF
TRBV11-2	TRBJ2-2	NA	NA	TGTGCCAGCAGCTTAGATGTGGGGTGGGGCGGGGAGCTGTTTTTT	CASSLDVGWGGELFF
TRBV28	TRBJ1-1	TRBD1	NA	TGTGCCAGCACCCCGGGACAGATTAACACTGAAGCTTTCTTT	CASTPGQINTEAFF
TRBV28	TRBJ2-7	NA	NA	TGTGCCAGCAGTCCGAGGGGACGTACAACCTACGAGCAGTACTTC	CASSPRGRTTYEQYF
TRBV7-9	TRBJ2-3	TRBD2	NA	TGTGCCAGCAGCTCTAGCGGGAGGGACACAGATACGCAGTATTTT	CASSSSGRDTDTQYF
TRBV5-8	TRBJ2-5	NA	NA	TGTGCCAGCAACTCGGATGGTGAGACCCAGTACTTC	CASNSDGETQYF
TRBV19	TRBJ1-1	TRBD1	NA	TGTGCCAGTAGCTTTACAGGGGAGAACACTGAAGCTTTCTTT	CASSFTGENTEAFF
TRBV9	TRBJ2-1	NA	NA	TGTGCCAGCAGCGTAGAGGGTGGGGATCTAACCTACAATGAGCAGTTCTTC	CASSVEGGDLTYNEQFF
TRBV2	TRBJ2-3	TRBD2	NA	TGTGCCAGCAAAAGACTAGCGGAACTCACAGATACGCAGTATTTT	CASKRLAELTDTQYF
TRBV5-1	TRBJ1-3	TRBD1	NA	TGCGCCAGCAGCTTGGGGACAACGACAGGGAGCAAAAGAAACACCATATATTTT	CASSLGTTTGSKRNTIYF
TRBV9	TRBJ1-3	TRBD1	NA	TGTGCCAGCAGCGGAAATTACAGGGGGCAAGGTGGAAACACCATATATTTT	CASSGNYRGQGGNTIYF
TRBV30	TRBJ1-5	TRBD1	NA	TGTGCCTGGAGAGGACAGGGAGGTCAGCCCCAGCATTTT	CAWRGQGGQPQHF
TRBV18	TRBJ2-1	NA	once	TGTGCCAGCTCGTCCGGAGGTAACTCCTACAATGAGCAGTTCTTC	CASSSGGNSYNEQFF
TRBV2	TRBJ2-7	NA	NA	TGTGCCAGCAGCCCTCGTACCGGTACCTACGAGCAGTACTTC	CASSPRTGTYEQYF
TRBV4-1	TRBJ2-4	NA	once	TGCGCCAGCAGCCAAACCAGGTTGGAGAAAAACATTCAGTACTTC	CASSQTRLEKNIQYF